What follows are 21 T cell receptor beta chains derived from one specimen sequenced in a study of Ad26.COV2.S vaccination and SARS-CoV-2 variants. Method: immunoSEQ multiplex PCR; TCRdb's copy keeps in-frame clones and lacks some. The table has roughly 320,000 clones, 86% seen once. The treatment: 15 to 20 received Ad26.COV2.S at low or high dose, single or two shots; roughly 5 received placebo; per-sample allocation not given. Repertoires come from day 63 after the first vaccine or placebo injection. The material was peripheral blood, obtained in a trial of Ad26.COV2.S vaccine versus placebo. These receptors were obtained from a person between 18 and 60 years old who received the Ad26.COV2.S COVID-19 vaccine or a placebo.

The rearrangement links TRBV29-1 to TRBJ2-1, with D tentatively TRBD2 (6 bases). This CDR3 region has 13 residues. Looked up from germline, CDR1 is SQVTM and CDR2 is ANQGSEA. Trimming removed 2 bases at V and 10 bases at J, with 15 bases between. The CDR3 nucleotides are TGCAGCGTTGAACGGGGGTTAGGATACGAGCAGTTCTTC. Translation: CSVERGLGYEQFF.

The V call is TRBV5-4, the J call TRBJ1-2; TRBD1 might be the D (5 bases). CDR1 and CDR2 (germline): SGHNT, YYREEE (reference sequence). CDR3 length equals 13 residues. V was clipped by 2 bases and J by 4 bases, with 9 bases between them. This CDR3 reads CASSFRTGYGYTF. CDR3 bases: TGTGCCAGCAGCTTTAGAACAGGCTATGGCTACACCTTC.

V gene TRBV10-3 combines with J gene TRBJ1-1; 10 nucleotides match TRBD1. CDR3 size: 11 residues. Germline V gene sequence: CDR1 ENHRY, CDR2 SYGVKD. J gave up 7 bases and V 9 bases, and 2 bases lay outside the gene matches. Here the CDR3 DNA reads TGTGCCATAGGACAGGGGGGTGAAGCTTTCTTT. Its protein product is CAIGQGGEAFF.

The genes are TRBV19 and TRBJ2-5; TRBD2 aligns across 11 bases. V gave up 3 bases and J gave up 3 bases; unmatched junction bases: 9. Looked up from germline, CDR1 is LNHDA and CDR2 is SQIVND (reference sequence). The CDR3 is 17 residues long. The CDR3 reads CASSIDRLAGLEETQYF. The CDR3 DNA reads TGTGCCAGTAGTATCGACAGACTAGCGGGATTGGAAGAGACCCAGTACTTC.

V and J are TRBV10-3 and TRBJ1-1; D remains unclear. The V gene's germline CDR1 is ENHRY and CDR2 SYGVKD. V was shortened by 4 bases and J by 7 bases, with 10 bases between the two germline ends. CDR3 length: 12 amino acids. Here the CDR3 DNA reads TGTGCCATCAGTGCTCAAGGTATTGAAGCTTTCTTT. Residues: CAISAQGIEAFF.

This clone was detected only once. V and J are TRBV6-5 and TRBJ1-1; a possible D gene is TRBD1 (6 bases). V lost 4 bases, J lost 5 bases, and 14 bases lay in between. This CDR3 comprises 14 residues. Germline values: CDR1 MNHEY, CDR2 SVGAGI. CDR3 DNA: TGTGCCAGCAGTTTACAGGGTAAGGTGACTGAAGCTTTCTTT. Translated: CASSLQGKVTEAFF.

This chain connects TRBV19 to TRBJ2-5; 8 bases match TRBD1. The ends lost 3 bases at V and 1 base at J; junction bases unmatched: 4. This CDR3 contains 15 residues. The germline V gene encodes CDR1 LNHDA and CDR2 SQIVND (reference sequence). CDR3 in DNA: TGTGCCAGTAGTATTACAGGGGGTCTCCAAGAGACCCAGTACTTC. The encoded protein is CASSITGGLQETQYF.

The rearrangement uses TRBV6-5 and TRBJ1-4; no firm D call. Between the trimmed V and J ends, which lost 4 bases and 5 bases, there was a span of 11 bases. CDR3 length: 14 residues. Germline CDR1 is MNHEY and CDR2 is SVGAGI. The CDR3 sequence: CASSSGRGNEKLFF. DNA of the CDR3: TGTGCCAGCAGTTCCGGGCGCGGCAATGAAAAACTGTTTTTT.

This CDR3 is CASSPTGTGGEKLFF. In DNA, the CDR3 is TGTGCCAGCAGCCCCACCGGGACAGGGGGAGAAAAACTGTTTTTT. The chain joins TRBV7-2 to TRBJ1-4; TRBD1 matches 11 bases. The CDR3 length is 15 residues. With V trimmed by 5 bases and J by 8 bases, 7 bases remained unmatched. CDR1 is SGHTA, CDR2 FQGNSA, per germline.

This clone was picked up one time. The rearrangement links TRBV4-3 to TRBJ2-5; a possible D gene is TRBD2 (5 bases). The germline gives CDR1 LGHNA, CDR2 YSLEER. Trimming pared 1 base from V and 2 bases from J, leaving 14 bases between. The CDR3 runs 16 residues. The DNA for the CDR3 is TGCGCCAGCAGCCAAGTATACGGAGGTCCACAAGAGACCCAGTACTTC. Translated: CASSQVYGGPQETQYF.

This sequence joins TRBV4-1 and TRBJ1-2; D is ambiguous. The CDR3 spans 14 residues. Germline V gene lookup returns CDR1 MGHRA and CDR2 YSYEKL. V was shortened by 0 bases and J by 4 bases, with 9 bases between the two germline ends. This CDR3 is CASSQDITLYGYTF. The CDR3 nucleotides are TGCGCCAGCAGCCAAGACATCACCCTCTATGGCTACACCTTC.

The chain combines TRBV7-2 with TRBJ1-2; 12 positions agree with TRBD1. V was pared by 5 bases and J by 7 bases, with 8 bases of the junction left unmatched. The CDR3 covers 15 residues. Germline V CDR1 and CDR2: SGHTA, FQGNSA. The DNA for the CDR3 is TGTGCCAGCAGCATACCGGGACAGGGGGCGAGTGGCTACACCTTC. This gives the protein CASSIPGQGASGYTF.

The V and J genes are TRBV6-2 or TRBV6-3 and TRBJ1-5, with D unclear. The germline CDR1 and CDR2 sequences are MNHEY and SVGEGT. The V gene lost 5 bases and the J gene lost 4 bases, with 6 bases spanning the gap. The CDR3 contains 12 residues. The CDR3 bases are TGTGCCAGCAGTCAGTGGAATCAGCCCCAGCATTTT. Translating it yields CASSQWNQPQHF.

This clone was counted once. The rearrangement uses TRBV2 and TRBJ1-6; TRBD1 is a possible D gene (5 bases). Trimming left V 0 bases short and J 7 bases short, with 16 bases between. The CDR3 is made up of 17 amino acids. The germline CDR1 and CDR2 sequences are SNHLY and FYNNEI. The chain's CDR3 is CASSEASGVRGNSPLHF. CDR3 nucleotides: TGTGCCAGCAGTGAAGCGTCGGGGGTCCGTGGGAATTCACCCCTCCACTTT.

The chain uses TRBV12-3 or TRBV12-4 and TRBJ2-2; D is unclear. Between the trimmed V and J ends, which lost 6 bases and 5 bases, there was a span of 10 bases. The CDR3 is 13 amino acids. The CDR3: CASRRVDTGELFF. The CDR3 DNA is TGTGCCAGCAGGCGCGTGGATACCGGGGAGCTGTTTTTT.

The DNA for the CDR3 is TGTGCCAGCAGCTTCTGGGGCGGGGTCCCCCACTTT. Encoded protein: CASSFWGGVPHF. V is TRBV7-9 and J is TRBJ1-6; D may be TRBD1 (5 bases). The CDR3 extends over 12 amino acids. V was clipped by 3 bases and J by 18 bases, with 15 bases between them. Germline V gene data show CDR1 as SEHNR and CDR2 as FQNEAQ (reference sequence).

The chain recombines TRBV9 with TRBJ1-1, with unresolved D. The CDR3 has 17 amino acids. The germline V and J ends were trimmed by 4 bases and 4 bases, with 23 bases remaining between them. The germline V gene encodes CDR1 SGDLS and CDR2 YYNGEE. The CDR3 reads CASSPRNMGGRGTEAFF. Written as DNA, the CDR3 is TGTGCCAGCAGCCCGAGAAACATGGGAGGGCGGGGCACTGAAGCTTTCTTT.

The count of this clone is one. The chain has TRBV12-3 or TRBV12-4 and TRBJ1-1; no clear D. The CDR3 consists of 13 residues. With 6 bases removed from V and 1 base from J, the gap between germline ends came to 9 bases. This chain's CDR3 is CASRNNRNTEAFF. In DNA form, the CDR3 reads TGTGCCAGCAGAAACAACAGGAACACTGAAGCTTTCTTT.

The chain recombines TRBV5-4 with TRBJ2-7, with TRBD2 matching 10 bases. The CDR3 contains 15 residues. The trim removed 1 base at V and 6 bases at J, leaving 7 bases unmatched. Germline assignment: CDR1 SGHNT and CDR2 YYREEE (reference sequence). DNA for the CDR3: TGTGCCAGCAGCTTGAGGCGAGCGGGGGGGCTCGAGCAGTACTTC. Its protein product is CASSLRRAGGLEQYF.

V and J are TRBV30 and TRBJ1-6; possible D gene TRBD1, 5 bases. V was trimmed by 4 bases and J by 2 bases, leaving 9 bases between them. The CDR3 length is 14 residues. CDR1 is GTSNPN, CDR2 SVGIG, per germline (reference sequence). The CDR3: CAWIGAAYNSPLHF. The CDR3 DNA is TGTGCCTGGATAGGGGCGGCCTATAATTCACCCCTCCACTTT.

This chain joins TRBV10-3 and TRBJ2-7; 8 nucleotides align to TRBD2. The CDR3 covers 14 residues. The V gene's germline CDR1 is ENHRY and CDR2 SYGVKD. V was clipped by 2 bases and J by 2 bases; unmatched bases: 2. Here the CDR3 reads CAISEVRGAYEQYF. DNA for the CDR3: TGTGCCATCAGTGAGGTGCGGGGGGCCTACGAGCAGTACTTC.